This T cell receptor beta chain was found in a study of beta chain features in type 1 diabetes. Each of the CD4+ naive, central memory, regulatory and stem cell-like memory populations was sorted via CD45RO/CCR7/CD25/CD127/CD95/CD27. On this clone itself: Its antigen is not known.

Reverse transcription of all isolated RNA meant that expressed TCRB transcripts were sequenced. Repertoires were generated with immunoSEQ multiplex PCR, while TCRdb's copy carries only in-frame clones and drops some. The table includes some 360,000 clones, 8% to 10% detected once. General study points: Shorter TCRB CDR3s, moderately but significantly so, marked every one of the four CD4+ subsets in Type 1 diabetes patients.

Germline CDR1 and CDR2: SGDLS and YYNGEE. The J segment lost 5 bases and the V segment lost 4 bases, leaving 6 bases of the junction unmatched. The CDR3 is made up of 14 amino acids. The sequence was obtained from a man aged 25 to 40 with type 1 diabetes. The chain uses TRBV9 and TRBJ2-5, with TRBD1 matching 9 bases. Source material: central memory CD4+ T cells from blood. CDR3 sequence (DNA): TGTGCCAGCAGCCCCTTACAGGGGGCTGAGACCCAGTACTTC. Its protein is CASSPLQGAETQYF.